Below are 21 T cell receptor beta chains sequenced from a single sample in a study of cytotoxic CD8 clonotypes in ibrutinib-treated CLL. Profiling relied on immunoSEQ multiplex PCR, and the TCRdb table lists in-frame clones only, not all of them. The sample shows some 150,000 clones, 80% of them seen only once. Sequenced here: PBMCs, sampled after 36 months of ibrutinib treatment. The receptor source for this set is a human donor with chronic lymphocytic leukemia.

This chain connects TRBV18 to TRBJ2-7; no reliable D call. The CDR3 has 15 residues. V gave up 4 bases and J gave up 6 bases, with 19 bases separating them. Germline assignment: CDR1 KGHSH and CDR2 LQKENI. The CDR3 is CASSLRSRSDGEQYF. CDR3 nucleotides: TGTGCCAGCTCACTTAGGTCCAGATCAGACGGCGAGCAGTACTTC. Full variable domain (missing parts from reference TRBV18 and TRBJ2-7): NAGVMQNPRHLVRRRGQEARLRCSPMKGHSHVYWYRQLPEEGLKFMVYLQKENIIDESGMPKERFSAEFPKEGPSILRIQQVVRGDSAAYFCASSLRSRSDGEQYFGPGTRLTVT.

The chain uses TRBV18 and TRBJ2-3; D is undetermined. CDR1 is KGHSH and CDR2 is LQKENI in the germline V gene. Trimming pared 2 bases from V and 2 bases from J, leaving 2 bases between. This CDR3 contains 12 residues. The CDR3 spells CASSPDTDTQYF. CDR3 DNA: TGTGCCAGCTCACCAGACACAGATACGCAGTATTTT.

The chain employs TRBV7-8 and TRBJ2-7; 13 bases are shared with TRBD2. CDR1 and CDR2 from the germline V gene are SGHVS and FQNEAQ. V shed 5 bases, J shed 3 bases, and the junction held 4 bases outside the gene matches. The CDR3 covers 15 residues. The CDR3 loop reads CASSRGTSGNYEQYF. The CDR3 DNA is TGTGCCAGCAGCAGGGGGACTAGCGGGAACTACGAGCAGTACTTC.

CDR3 residues: CASSLAPLQGYVNEQFF. CDR3 in DNA: TGTGCCAGCAGCTTAGCGCCACTACAGGGGTACGTCAATGAGCAGTTCTTC. This rearrangement joins TRBV7-9 to TRBJ2-1, with 7 positions matching TRBD1. J lost 6 bases, V lost 0 bases, and 11 bases had no gene match. Germline CDR1 is SEHNR and CDR2 is FQNEAQ (reference sequence). The CDR3 covers 17 residues.

The chain recombines TRBV25-1 with TRBJ1-4, with D perhaps matching TRBD1 (5 bases). The CDR3 is 16 amino acids. With 3 bases removed from V and 4 bases from J, the gap between germline ends came to 15 bases. CDR1 is MGHDK, CDR2 SYGVNS, per germline. CDR3 loop: CASSEAGKGHNEKLFF. As DNA, the CDR3 is TGTGCCAGCAGTGAGGCAGGGAAGGGGCATAATGAAAAACTGTTTTTT.

The DNA for the CDR3 is TGTGCCAGCAATTTCCAAGAGGACTATGGCTACACCTTC. Protein: CASNFQEDYGYTF. The chain employs TRBV6-1 and TRBJ1-2; D not certain. Germline V gene sequence: CDR1 MNHNS, CDR2 SASEGT. V shed 7 bases and J shed 3 bases, with 12 bases lying between them. There are 13 residues in the CDR3.

As DNA, the CDR3 is TGTGCCAGCCTCCTAGGGACGGAGCAGTTCTTC. Its translation: CASLLGTEQFF. The J gene is TRBJ2-1, the V gene TRBV6-6; D possibly uses TRBD1 or TRBD2 (5 bases each). This CDR3 comprises 11 residues. V was shortened by 8 bases and J by 10 bases, with 12 bases between the two germline ends. Germline V gene sequence: CDR1 MNHNY, CDR2 SVGAGI (reference sequence).

CDR3: CASSSRNGQGTLRGYTF. The CDR3 bases are TGCGCCAGCAGCTCCAGGAACGGACAGGGGACACTTCGCGGCTACACCTTC. The rearrangement links TRBV5-1 to TRBJ1-2; 9 positions agree with TRBD1. Losses at the gene ends were 3 bases for V and 8 bases for J; bases not matched to a gene: 17. The germline gives CDR1 SGHRS, CDR2 YFSETQ. CDR3 size: 17 residues.

CDR3 residues: CSVEPRRYYGYTF. CDR3 nucleotide sequence: TGCAGCGTTGAGCCGCGGCGGTACTATGGCTACACCTTC. The chain employs TRBV29-1 and TRBJ1-2; D not certain. CDR1 is SQVTM, CDR2 ANQGSEA, per germline. Trimming took off 3 bases at V and 3 bases at J, with 11 bases between the two ends. This CDR3 is 13 amino acids long.

The rearrangement joins TRBV2 to TRBJ1-5, with D maybe TRBD1 (5 bases). Trimming pared 3 bases from V and 1 base from J, leaving 7 bases between. Looked up from germline, CDR1 is SNHLY and CDR2 is FYNNEI. CDR3 size: 14 residues. The CDR3 nucleotides read TGTGCCAGCAGTGAGTGGGACAGCAATCAGCCCCAGCATTTT. Its translation: CASSEWDSNQPQHF. Looking up the rest from reference TRBV2 and TRBJ1-5 gives the full variable domain: EPEVTQTPSHQVTQMGQEVILRCVPISNHLYFYWYRQILGQKVEFLVSFYNNEISEKSEIFDDQFSVERPDGSNFTLKIRSTKLEDSAMYFCASSEWDSNQPQHFGDGTRLSIL.

This clone has only a few counts. The genes are TRBV4-1 and TRBJ1-3; unclear D gene. The CDR3 extends over 16 amino acids. Trimming took off 0 bases at V and 2 bases at J, with 11 bases between the two ends. Germline-derived CDR1 and CDR2 are MGHRA and YSYEKL. CDR3 sequence reads: CASSQESLGPGNTIYF. DNA of the CDR3: TGCGCCAGCAGCCAAGAATCCCTGGGCCCTGGAAACACCATATATTTT.

This chain links TRBV10-1 with TRBJ2-7; 7 bases match TRBD1. Germline lookup yields CDR1 WNHNN and CDR2 SYGVQD (reference sequence). The CDR3 runs to 16 residues. Trimming cost V 3 bases and J 0 bases; bases outside gene matches: 8. DNA of the CDR3: TGCGCCAGCAGTGATTTCCACAGGGGAAGCTCCTACGAGCAGTACTTC. Encoded protein: CASSDFHRGSSYEQYF.

The rearrangement joins TRBV7-8 to TRBJ2-3; no reliable D call. The CDR3 consists of 12 residues. The V end was cut by 5 bases, the J end by 2 bases, with 5 bases between. The V gene's germline CDR1 is SGHVS and CDR2 FQNEAQ. CDR3 DNA: TGTGCCAGCAGCCCGGACACAGATACGCAGTATTTT. It codes for CASSPDTDTQYF.

This clone was recorded a few times. The rearrangement links TRBV5-1 to TRBJ2-1; D unclear. V dropped 0 bases and J dropped 6 bases, with 7 bases sitting between them. The CDR3 is made up of 13 amino acids. The germline gives CDR1 SGHRS, CDR2 YFSETQ. The chain's CDR3 is CASSLAQPNEQFF. The CDR3 bases are TGCGCCAGCAGCTTGGCCCAGCCCAATGAGCAGTTCTTC.

This CDR3 reads CASRGTRGNEQFF. For the CDR3, the DNA is TGTGCCAGCAGGGGGACGCGGGGCAATGAGCAGTTCTTC. The J gene is TRBJ2-1, the V gene TRBV2; tentative D call: TRBD2 (6 bases). V was clipped by 6 bases and J by 6 bases, with 12 bases between them. Germline values: CDR1 SNHLY, CDR2 FYNNEI. CDR3 size: 13 residues.

The chain uses TRBV29-1 and TRBJ1-2; D unclear. This CDR3 has 11 residues. Germline V CDR1 and CDR2: SQVTM, ANQGSEA. Trimming cost V 3 bases and J 8 bases, with 10 bases left between them. Written as DNA, the CDR3 is TGCAGCGTTGATTTAGAGAGGGGCTACACCTTC. Protein product: CSVDLERGYTF.

The gene calls are TRBV5-6 and TRBJ2-3, with D perhaps TRBD2 (7 bases). V was shortened by 0 bases and J by 5 bases, with 13 bases between the two germline ends. The CDR3 runs to 15 residues. From germline, CDR1 is SGHDT and CDR2 YYEEEE. CDR3 residues: CASSLVAGAVDTQYF. The CDR3 nucleotides are TGTGCCAGCAGCTTGGTTGCGGGGGCTGTAGATACGCAGTATTTT.

J is TRBJ1-2 and V is TRBV10-2; D is uncertain. Deletions cut 4 bases from V and 0 bases from J, with 12 bases between. Germline CDR1 is WSHSY and CDR2 is SAAADI. The CDR3 covers 15 residues. The CDR3 DNA is TGCGCCAGCAGTGCTGTGGAAGCGTCTAACTATGGCTACACCTTC. This translates into CASSAVEASNYGYTF.

V gene TRBV10-1 combines with J gene TRBJ2-1, with a weak D call TRBD2 (5 bases). The germline CDR1 and CDR2 sequences are WNHNN and SYGVQD (reference sequence). Between the trimmed V and J ends, which lost 1 base and 6 bases, there was a span of 7 bases. The CDR3 contains 13 residues. For the CDR3, the DNA is TGCGCCAGCAGTGAGTATCGGGGCAATGAGCAGTTCTTC. This codes for CASSEYRGNEQFF.

This clone has just one count. V gene TRBV18 combines with J gene TRBJ2-6, with D unclear. Germline-derived CDR1 and CDR2 are KGHSH and LQKENI. The V gene lost 3 bases and the J gene lost 1 base, with 4 bases spanning the gap. CDR3 length: 14 amino acids. As DNA, the CDR3 is TGTGCCAGCTCACCGGAGTCTGGGGCCAACGTCCTGACTTTC. As protein: CASSPESGANVLTF.

V usage is TRBV7-9 and J usage is TRBJ1-2, with D uncertain. Germline V gives CDR1 SEHNR, CDR2 FQNEAQ (reference sequence). The CDR3 extends over 15 amino acids. Trimming took off 1 base at V and 4 bases at J, with 13 bases between the two ends. The CDR3, as DNA: TGTGCCAGCAGCTTAGTTGGTAGTCTTGGCTATGGCTACACCTTC. As protein: CASSLVGSLGYGYTF.